The 25 T cell receptor beta chains below all came from one sample that was sequenced in a study of blood T cell repertoires in COVID-19. The method was immunoSEQ multiplex PCR; TCRdb's version includes in-frame clones alone and lacks a portion of them. The sample yields roughly 320,000 clones, around 86% seen once. Material: PBMCs or T cells enriched from blood (not recorded which). The receptors stem from a man aged 30 to 39 who had recovered from COVID-19.

This sequence joins TRBV5-1 and TRBJ2-3; TRBD2 matches 13 bases. CDR1 is SGHRS, CDR2 YFSETQ, per germline. The V and J ends lost 5 bases and 2 bases, in that order; junction bases with no gene match: 17. The CDR3 has 20 amino acids. Here the CDR3 reads CASSLTPGTSGDFYTDTQYF. The CDR3 coding sequence is TGCGCCAGCAGTTTGACCCCCGGGACTAGCGGGGACTTCTACACAGATACGCAGTATTTT.

This chain links TRBV27 with TRBJ1-1, with a weak D call TRBD1 (5 bases). Trimming left V 5 bases short and J 4 bases short, with 14 bases between. Germline V CDR1 and CDR2: MNHEY, SMNVEV (reference sequence). The CDR3 is made up of 14 amino acids. The chain's CDR3 is CASSRVREGTEAFF. The CDR3 bases are TGTGCCAGCAGTCGGGTCAGGGAAGGCACTGAAGCTTTCTTT.

The chain has TRBV11-2 and TRBJ2-2; TRBD1 matches at 8 bases. This CDR3 contains 16 residues. Germline loops: CDR1 SGHAT, CDR2 FQNNGV. V gave up 3 bases and J gave up 7 bases; unmatched junction bases: 10. This CDR3 is CASSFNSGGAIGELFF. DNA of the CDR3: TGTGCCAGCAGCTTTAACTCAGGGGGCGCGATCGGGGAGCTGTTTTTT.

The V call is TRBV27, the J call TRBJ1-3, with D uncertain. Trimming removed 6 bases from V and 3 bases from J, with 15 bases in between. Germline V gene data show CDR1 as MNHEY and CDR2 as SMNVEV (reference sequence). This CDR3 has 15 residues. The CDR3 here is CASRPRLSVGNTIYF. CDR3 coding DNA: TGTGCCAGCAGGCCCAGGTTATCCGTTGGAAACACCATATATTTT.

The rearrangement links TRBV12-5 to TRBJ2-2, with 8 bases fitting TRBD1. V was clipped by 7 bases and J by 6 bases; unmatched bases: 16. The CDR3 loop spans 17 amino acids. Looked up from germline, CDR1 is LGHNT and CDR2 is FRNRAP. The CDR3 region has the DNA TGTGCTAGTGTCTTGGCCGGCGACAGGGGCGTTTCCGGGGAGCTGTTTTTT. It encodes CASVLAGDRGVSGELFF.

The DNA for the CDR3 is TGTGCTAGTGGTTACGCTCCGGGACATGACTACGAGCAGTACTTC. Translating it yields CASGYAPGHDYEQYF. J is TRBJ2-7 and V is TRBV12-5, with D perhaps TRBD1 (6 bases). Trimming took 4 bases from V and 3 from J, leaving 16 bases between them. There are 15 residues in the CDR3. CDR1 LGHNT and CDR2 FRNRAP come from the germline V gene. The whole variable domain, remainder taken from reference TRBV12-5 and TRBJ2-7, is DARVTQTPRHKVTEMGQEVTMRCQPILGHNTVFWYRQTMMQGLELLAYFRNRAPLDDSGMPKDRFSAEMPDATLATLKIQPSEPRDSAVYFCASGYAPGHDYEQYFGPGTRLTVT.

This rearrangement joins TRBV6-5 to TRBJ1-2; D unresolved. Trimming removed 0 bases at V and 3 bases at J, with 14 bases between. The CDR3 totals 16 residues. Germline V lookup: CDR1 MNHEY, CDR2 SVGAGI. As DNA, the CDR3 is TGTGCCAGCAGTTACTCGTCAGTATGGGAGGACTATGGCTACACCTTC. Its translation is CASSYSSVWEDYGYTF.

This clone was seen once. This chain links TRBV19 with TRBJ1-4, with 7 positions matching TRBD1. The CDR3 consists of 15 residues. The trim removed 1 base at V and 1 base at J, leaving 0 bases unmatched. CDR1 and CDR2 (germline): LNHDA, SQIVND (reference sequence). This CDR3 is CASSIGQGTNEKLFF. In nucleotides, the CDR3 is TGTGCCAGTAGTATAGGACAGGGAACTAATGAAAAACTGTTTTTT.

This chain links TRBV11-1 with TRBJ1-2; possible D gene TRBD1, 6 bases. The CDR3 is 15 residues long. The germline gives CDR1 SGHAT, CDR2 FQDESV (reference sequence). Between the trimmed V and J ends, which lost 4 bases and 4 bases, there was a span of 16 bases. The CDR3 sequence is CASSSRQDTTYGYTF. The CDR3 bases are TGTGCCAGCAGCTCTAGACAGGATACTACCTATGGCTACACCTTC.

This chain uses TRBV11-3 with TRBJ2-1; D uncertain. Germline V lookup: CDR1 SGHNT, CDR2 YENEEA. This CDR3 contains 14 residues. V lost 4 bases and J 0 bases, leaving 7 bases between the germline ends. The CDR3, as DNA: TGTGCCAGCAGCTCCCGGGTCTCCTACAATGAGCAGTTCTTC. It codes for CASSSRVSYNEQFF. The entire variable domain, with the rest obtained from reference TRBV11-3 and TRBJ2-1, is as follows: EAGVVQSPRYKIIEKKQPVAFWCNPISGHNTLYWYLQNLGQGPELLIRYENEEAVDDSQLPKDRFSAERLKGVDSTLKIQPAELGDSAVYLCASSSRVSYNEQFFGPGTRLTVL.

This chain joins TRBV30 and TRBJ1-2, with a possible D match to TRBD1 (5 bases). V shed 8 bases and J shed 4 bases, with 17 bases lying between them. Per germline, CDR1 GTSNPN and CDR2 SVGIG (reference sequence). CDR3 length equals 13 residues. CDR3 in DNA: TGTGCCCGTTCAGGGCTTCTATCCTATGGCTACACCTTC. It is translated as CARSGLLSYGYTF.

The chain employs TRBV5-4 and TRBJ2-3; 9 positions match TRBD2. Germline-derived CDR1 and CDR2 are SGHNT and YYREEE (reference sequence). The CDR3 totals 16 residues. V trimming: 3 bases; J trimming: 5 bases; junction bases outside the gene matches: 10. The CDR3: CASSSRAGGFGDTQYF. CDR3 bases: TGTGCCAGCAGCTCCCGAGCGGGAGGTTTTGGAGATACGCAGTATTTT.

The chain recombines TRBV10-1 with TRBJ1-1, with a weak D call TRBD1 (6 bases). Per germline, CDR1 WNHNN and CDR2 SYGVQD (reference sequence). The V gene lost 5 bases and the J gene lost 1 base, with 14 bases spanning the gap. This CDR3 is built from 15 residues. The CDR3, as DNA: TGCGCCAGCAGTAAAACACAGGGTGAGAACACTGAAGCTTTCTTT. As protein: CASSKTQGENTEAFF.

This clone was picked up a small number of times. The chain combines TRBV11-2 with TRBJ2-7; TRBD2 is a possible D gene (6 bases). V shed 8 bases and J shed 3 bases, with 14 bases lying between them. CDR3 size: 13 residues. Germline V lookup: CDR1 SGHAT, CDR2 FQNNGV. CDR3 region: CASLRGRDYEQYF. CDR3 nucleotide sequence: TGTGCCAGCTTGCGGGGCAGGGACTACGAGCAGTACTTC.

The rearrangement links TRBV15 to TRBJ1-5; D is undetermined. Trimming left V 0 bases short and J 0 bases short, with 9 bases between. From germline, CDR1 is LNHNV and CDR2 YYDKDF (reference sequence). The CDR3 runs 16 residues. The CDR3 loop reads CATSRDGEYSNQPQHF. The CDR3 region has the DNA TGTGCCACCAGCAGAGATGGGGAGTATAGCAATCAGCCCCAGCATTTT.

In the case of this clone: Other DNA sequences in the same sample also yield this CDR3. The chain employs TRBV30 and TRBJ1-5; maybe TRBD1 (5 bases). This CDR3 has 13 amino acids. Germline V CDR1 and CDR2: GTSNPN, SVGIG (reference sequence). V lost 1 base and J 2 bases, leaving 6 bases between the germline ends. This CDR3 is CAWSGGGNQPQHF. DNA for the CDR3: TGTGCCTGGAGTGGGGGGGGCAATCAGCCCCAGCATTTT.

The DNA for the CDR3 is TGTGCCAGCAGCCAAGATCCCAGCGGGAGCCCAGATACGCAGTATTTT. It encodes CASSQDPSGSPDTQYF. The chain recombines TRBV4-2 with TRBJ2-3; 8 bases fit TRBD2. Germline V gene sequence: CDR1 LGHNA, CDR2 YNFKEQ. The CDR3 loop spans 16 amino acids. The junction had 6 bases not matched to a gene; V was cut back by 0 bases and J by 4 bases.

V is TRBV12-3 or TRBV12-4 and J is TRBJ2-7; a weak D match, TRBD2 (5 bases). Between the trimmed V and J ends, which lost 8 bases and 2 bases, there was a span of 10 bases. The CDR3 runs 12 residues. This chain's CDR3 is CASRRGAYEQYF. The CDR3 coding sequence is TGTGCCAGCCGTCGGGGAGCCTACGAGCAGTACTTC.

The rearrangement uses TRBV6-5 and TRBJ2-3; TRBD2 agrees at 10 bases. The CDR3 totals 14 residues. After removal of 6 bases from V and 6 bases from J, the junction contained 6 bases not matched to a gene. CDR1 and CDR2 (germline): MNHEY, SVGAGI. Here the CDR3 DNA reads TGTGCCAGCAGCCGACTAGCGGGCAGCGATACGCAGTATTTT. Translated, it gives CASSRLAGSDTQYF.

The table lists this clone with a few counts. The chain joins TRBV30 to TRBJ1-2; 8 nucleotides line up with TRBD1. After removal of 0 bases from V and 8 bases from J, the junction contained 14 bases not matched to a gene. CDR1 and CDR2 (germline): GTSNPN, SVGIG (reference sequence). The CDR3 runs to 16 residues. The CDR3 here is CAWSVRFDGTGGGYTF. The CDR3 DNA follows: TGTGCCTGGAGTGTAAGGTTTGACGGGACAGGTGGCGGCTACACCTTC. Full variable domain (rest looked up from reference TRBV30 and TRBJ1-2): SQTIHQWPATLVQPVGSPLSLECTVEGTSNPNLYWYRQAAGRGLQLLFYSVGIGQISSEVPQNLSASRPQDRQFILSSKKLLLSDSGFYLCAWSVRFDGTGGGYTFGSGTRLTVV.

V usage is TRBV29-1 and J usage is TRBJ2-1; a possible D gene is TRBD2 (6 bases). Trimming cost V 8 bases and J 4 bases, with 15 bases left between them. The CDR3 length is 13 residues. Germline V gene sequence: CDR1 SQVTM, CDR2 ANQGSEA. CDR3 nucleotide sequence: TGCAGCAGTCGAACCGGGGGATACAATGAGCAGTTCTTC. The encoded protein is CSSRTGGYNEQFF.

The V call is TRBV6-2 or TRBV6-3, the J call TRBJ2-1; 11 bases fit TRBD2. The CDR3 runs 17 residues. Germline-derived CDR1 and CDR2 are MNHEY and SVGEGT. Trimming at V came to 6 bases and at J to 2 bases, leaving 9 bases not matched to a gene. The CDR3 reads CASSPRTSGSAYNEQFF. CDR3 bases: TGTGCCAGCAGCCCCCGAACTAGCGGGAGCGCCTACAATGAGCAGTTCTTC.

This clone appeared once. The genes are TRBV28 and TRBJ2-1; 11 bases line up with TRBD2. Germline V CDR1 and CDR2: MDHEN, SYDVKM. The CDR3 is 16 residues long. Trimming removed 4 bases from V and 10 bases from J; junction bases left unmatched: 12. The CDR3 loop is CASSSLAGARSIEQFF. Here the CDR3 DNA reads TGTGCCAGCAGTTCACTAGCGGGGGCCCGGTCAATCGAGCAGTTCTTC.

The CDR3 spells CAWRELGSPLHF. The CDR3 region has the DNA TGTGCCTGGAGGGAGCTTGGTTCACCCCTCCACTTT. The chain carries TRBV30 and TRBJ1-6; D not resolved. Trimming took 3 bases from V and 9 from J, leaving 9 bases between them. CDR1 is GTSNPN and CDR2 is SVGIG in the germline V gene (reference sequence). The CDR3 consists of 12 residues.

The chain is built from TRBV29-1 and TRBJ2-3; tentative D call: TRBD1 (5 bases). Germline V CDR1 and CDR2: SQVTM, ANQGSEA. V shed 3 bases and J shed 2 bases, with 12 bases lying between them. This CDR3 spans 14 amino acids. The CDR3 DNA follows: TGCAGCGTTGATGGGAACAGGTACACAGATACGCAGTATTTT. Its protein is CSVDGNRYTDTQYF.